Below are 28 T cell receptor beta chains sequenced from a single sample in a study of blood T cell repertoires in COVID-19. The repertoire was sequenced with immunoSEQ multiplex PCR; TCRdb's copy has only in-frame clones and lacks some. This sample has about 150,000 clones, with over 60% found just once. Sequenced sample: peripheral blood. These receptors all stem from an elderly man with acute or convalescent COVID-19.

The gene calls are TRBV3-1 (or the pseudogene TRBV3-2) and TRBJ2-2, with 7 bases matching TRBD2. This CDR3 is 16 amino acids long. Germline V gives CDR1 LGHDT, CDR2 YNNKEL (reference sequence). With 1 base clipped from V and 7 bases from J, the junction kept 9 bases outside the gene matches. The CDR3 nucleotides are TGTGCCAGCAGCCAAGTCAGGGCGGGGGATGGCGGGGAGCTGTTTTTT. This gives the protein CASSQVRAGDGGELFF.

This clone appeared a few times. The V gene is TRBV19, the J gene TRBJ2-3, with D maybe TRBD1 (7 bases). The ends were cut back, 7 bases at V and 0 bases at J, with 17 bases in the middle. The germline V gene encodes CDR1 LNHDA and CDR2 SQIVND (reference sequence). This CDR3 has 16 residues. As DNA, the CDR3 is TGTGCCAGTACCAGCCAGGGGGGTTCTAGCACAGATACGCAGTATTTT. This sequence encodes CASTSQGGSSTDTQYF.

This clone has just one count. The chain couples TRBV28 to TRBJ2-3; TRBD2 aligns across 10 bases. V lost 6 bases, J lost 2 bases, and 5 bases stayed unmatched. Per the germline V gene, CDR1 is MDHEN and CDR2 is SYDVKM. The CDR3 sequence is 15 residues long. The CDR3 reads CASRSLAGNTDTQYF. CDR3 nucleotide sequence: TGTGCCAGCAGATCACTAGCGGGAAACACAGATACGCAGTATTTT.

The chain is built from TRBV11-3 and TRBJ2-2; D is unclear. Germline V gene sequence: CDR1 SGHNT, CDR2 YENEEA. This CDR3 has 16 amino acids. V was cut by 0 bases and J by 8 bases, with 16 bases left in between. DNA of the CDR3: TGTGCCAGCAGCTTAGAAAGCTCCCCGGGTTTTGGGGAGCTGTTTTTT. This encodes CASSLESSPGFGELFF.

This clone was observed a single time. The CDR3 DNA reads as TGTGCCTGGGTTCGGGACTATGGCTACACCTTC. The encoded protein is CAWVRDYGYTF. The J gene is TRBJ1-2, the V gene TRBV30; D is uncertain. Germline CDR1 is GTSNPN and CDR2 is SVGIG (reference sequence). Trimming took off 5 bases at V and 3 bases at J, with 7 bases between the two ends. This CDR3 has 11 residues.

As for this clone: Different DNA sequences within this sample yield the same CDR3. The chain joins TRBV19 to TRBJ2-5, with D perhaps matching TRBD1 (5 bases). This CDR3 contains 12 residues. The V and J ends lost 1 base and 5 bases respectively, with 5 bases between them. From germline, CDR1 is LNHDA and CDR2 SQIVND (reference sequence). The CDR3 region has the DNA TGTGCCAGTAGTATAGGGGGCGAGACCCAGTACTTC. This encodes CASSIGGETQYF.

This clone was seen once. This CDR3 reads CASSVDSRPYEQYF. The CDR3 nucleotides are TGTGCCAGCAGCGTAGACAGCAGACCCTACGAGCAGTACTTC. The V call is TRBV9, the J call TRBJ2-7; the D is unclear. V lost 0 bases and J 2 bases, leaving 9 bases between the germline ends. The germline CDR1 and CDR2 sequences are SGDLS and YYNGEE. The CDR3 totals 14 residues.

V gene TRBV10-3 combines with J gene TRBJ1-5; TRBD1 matches at 7 bases. The junction had 9 bases not matched to a gene; V was cut back by 0 bases and J by 4 bases. This CDR3 has 17 residues. Germline V gene sequence: CDR1 ENHRY, CDR2 SYGVKD. The CDR3 region is CAISESGGTGANQPQHF. CDR3 coding DNA: TGTGCCATCAGTGAGTCCGGTGGTACAGGGGCTAATCAGCCCCAGCATTTT.

The V gene is TRBV12-5, the J gene TRBJ2-7, with D perhaps matching TRBD2 (5 bases). Germline assignment: CDR1 LGHNT and CDR2 FRNRAP. Trimming removed 7 bases from V and 7 bases from J, with 14 bases in between. This CDR3 has 12 residues. The CDR3 DNA is TGTGCTAGTGCCGATCGAGGGCGGGAGCAGTACTTC. This gives the protein CASADRGREQYF.

This clone was counted a few times. The rearrangement uses TRBV29-1 and TRBJ1-2; TRBD1 agrees at 10 bases. CDR1 SQVTM and CDR2 ANQGSEA come from the germline V gene. The CDR3 extends over 12 amino acids. V lost 6 bases, J lost 5 bases, and 3 bases stayed unmatched. The CDR3 DNA reads TGCAGCGTGGACAGGGGGGGTTATGGCTACACCTTC. Translation: CSVDRGGYGYTF.

The chain recombines TRBV4-3 with TRBJ2-5, with 7 bases matching TRBD1. V lost 1 base, J lost 4 bases, and 6 bases stayed unmatched. The germline V gene has CDR1 LGHNA and CDR2 YSLEER. The CDR3 consists of 15 residues. This CDR3 is CASSQGGTDIETQYF. The CDR3 DNA follows: TGCGCCAGCAGCCAAGGGGGGACAGATATAGAGACCCAGTACTTC.

This sequence joins TRBV10-1 and TRBJ1-4; 10 positions agree with TRBD1. This CDR3 is built from 14 residues. J gave up 9 bases and V 7 bases, and 8 bases lay outside the gene matches. Germline V gene data show CDR1 as WNHNN and CDR2 as SYGVQD (reference sequence). The CDR3 nucleotides read TGCGCCAGCACCGAGACAGGGGGCATCAAAAAACTGTTTTTT. It codes for CASTETGGIKKLFF.

V usage is TRBV11-2 and J usage is TRBJ2-3; TRBD2 matches 13 bases. J lost 8 bases, V lost 5 bases, and 7 bases had no gene match. CDR1 is SGHAT and CDR2 is FQNNGV in the germline V gene. The CDR3 contains 15 residues. The DNA of the CDR3 is TGTGCCAGCAGCCCCGGACTAGCGGGGGATCGTACGCAGTATTTT. Its protein is CASSPGLAGDRTQYF.

V gene TRBV5-1 combines with J gene TRBJ1-5, with 10 bases lining up with TRBD1. This CDR3 spans 16 amino acids. Losses at the gene ends were 0 bases for V and 2 bases for J; bases not matched to a gene: 2. Per germline, CDR1 SGHRS and CDR2 YFSETQ. The CDR3 nucleotides are TGCGCCAGCAGCTTGGGGGACAGGGGTGGCAATCAGCCCCAGCATTTT. It yields the protein CASSLGDRGGNQPQHF.

CDR3 residues: CASSQGLAGGTDTQYF. The CDR3 coding sequence is TGTGCCAGCAGCCAAGGACTAGCGGGGGGCACAGATACGCAGTATTTT. The chain couples TRBV5-4 to TRBJ2-3; 13 bases align to TRBD2. The V gene's germline CDR1 is SGHNT and CDR2 YYREEE (reference sequence). This CDR3 contains 16 residues. J gave up 1 base and V 4 bases, and 3 bases lay outside the gene matches.

This clone was picked up a small number of times. The rearrangement links TRBV6-1 to TRBJ2-3, with D tentatively TRBD2 (6 bases). Trimming left V 0 bases short and J 14 bases short, with 15 bases between. The length of the CDR3 is 13 residues. Germline loops: CDR1 MNHNS, CDR2 SASEGT. The CDR3 region is CASSEARDFSRYF. Here the CDR3 DNA reads TGTGCCAGCAGTGAAGCTAGGGACTTCTCTCGGTATTTT.

The chain joins TRBV10-3 to TRBJ1-2; D may be TRBD1 (6 bases). Trimming stripped 8 bases from V and 7 bases from J, with 17 bases between. Germline values: CDR1 ENHRY, CDR2 SYGVKD. CDR3 length equals 13 residues. CDR3 region: CAIVDLQGGGYTF. CDR3 bases: TGTGCCATCGTAGATTTACAGGGTGGTGGCTACACCTTC.

The chain has TRBV5-1 and TRBJ1-2; 7 bases map to TRBD1. This CDR3 has 15 amino acids. After removal of 3 bases from V and 4 bases from J, the junction contained 9 bases not matched to a gene. Per the germline V gene, CDR1 is SGHRS and CDR2 is YFSETQ. Here the CDR3 DNA reads TGCGCCAGCAGCTCCACAGGGGCCTTAATCTATGGCTACACCTTC. Protein product: CASSSTGALIYGYTF. Together with reference TRBV5-1 and TRBJ1-2, the CDR3 gives the full variable domain: KAGVTQTPRYLIKTRGQQVTLSCSPISGHRSVSWYQQTPGQGLQFLFEYFSETQRNKGNFPGRFSGRQFSNSRSEMNVSTLELGDSALYLCASSSTGALIYGYTFGSGTRLTVV.

This sequence joins TRBV12-5 and TRBJ2-5; the D gene is possibly TRBD2 (5 bases). Trimming took off 0 bases at V and 4 bases at J, with 6 bases between the two ends. The CDR3 runs to 13 residues. CDR1 and CDR2 from the germline V gene are LGHNT and FRNRAP. The CDR3 protein is CASGLVGRETQYF. The CDR3 DNA follows: TGTGCTAGTGGTTTGGTAGGGAGAGAGACCCAGTACTTC.

The CDR3 here is CASSQSWTRGPRGGYTF. CDR3 nucleotides: TGTGCCAGTAGTCAATCTTGGACGAGAGGCCCCAGGGGTGGCTACACCTTC. V gene TRBV19 combines with J gene TRBJ1-2, with a tentative D call TRBD1 (6 bases). The CDR3 spans 17 residues. Germline V gene lookup returns CDR1 LNHDA and CDR2 SQIVND (reference sequence). V shed 5 bases and J shed 7 bases, with 26 bases lying between them.

Many counts were recorded for this clone. The genes are TRBV11-2 and TRBJ1-1, with D possibly TRBD1 on 6 matching bases. The germline V gene encodes CDR1 SGHAT and CDR2 FQNNGV. This CDR3 region has 15 residues. V was trimmed by 5 bases and J by 6 bases, leaving 19 bases between them. For the CDR3, the DNA is TGTGCCAGCAGCCGATACAGGGTTGAGGGCCCTGAAGCTTTCTTT. This codes for CASSRYRVEGPEAFF.

The CDR3 sequence is CASKTGTNTGELFF. In DNA, the CDR3 is TGTGCCAGCAAAACAGGGACGAACACCGGGGAGCTGTTTTTT. This rearrangement joins TRBV19 to TRBJ2-2; weak D call: TRBD1 (6 bases). Trimming pared 9 bases from V and 0 bases from J, leaving 11 bases between. The CDR3 spans 14 residues. Germline V gene sequence: CDR1 LNHDA, CDR2 SQIVND (reference sequence). The entire variable domain, with the rest obtained from reference TRBV19 and TRBJ2-2, is as follows: DGGITQSPKYLFRKEGQNVTLSCEQNLNHDAMYWYRQDPGQGLRLIYYSQIVNDFQKGDIAEGYSVSREKKESFPLTVTSAQKNPTAFYLCASKTGTNTGELFFGEGSRLTVL.

The CDR3 spells CASSLRGEYEQYF. In DNA, the CDR3 is TGTGCCAGCAGCTTACGGGGGGAGTACGAGCAGTACTTC. The genes are TRBV7-2 and TRBJ2-7, with 7 bases that match TRBD2. V was clipped by 2 bases and J by 4 bases; unmatched bases: 2. The CDR3 extends over 13 amino acids. The germline V gene has CDR1 SGHTA and CDR2 FQGNSA. The full variable domain, in which reference TRBV7-2 and TRBJ2-7 provide the parts outside the CDR3, is GAGVSQSPSNKVTEKGKDVELRCDPISGHTALYWYRQSLGQGLEFLIYFQGNSAPDKSGLPSDRFSAERTGGSVSTLTIQRTQQEDSAVYLCASSLRGEYEQYFGPGTRLTVT.

The chain combines TRBV5-1 with TRBJ2-1, with D perhaps TRBD2 (6 bases). The CDR3 sequence is 14 residues long. Trimming took off 4 bases at V and 0 bases at J, with 8 bases between the two ends. CDR1 is SGHRS and CDR2 is YFSETQ in the germline V gene. The CDR3 DNA follows: TGCGCCAGCAGCGTCGGGGGCTCCTACAATGAGCAGTTCTTC. This translates into CASSVGGSYNEQFF.

V and J are TRBV28 and TRBJ1-5; D is perhaps TRBD1 (5 bases). The CDR3 totals 13 residues. The germline gives CDR1 MDHEN, CDR2 SYDVKM. Trimming left V 11 bases short and J 4 bases short, with 15 bases between. As DNA, the CDR3 is TGTGCCGGAAACAGGCTCCCTAATCAGCCCCAGCATTTT. Its translation is CAGNRLPNQPQHF.

This clone was seen only a few times. The V and J genes are TRBV28 and TRBJ2-7; 10 bases map to TRBD2. Trimming cost V 10 bases and J 2 bases; bases outside gene matches: 5. The length of the CDR3 is 13 residues. Germline V lookup: CDR1 MDHEN, CDR2 SYDVKM. CDR3 DNA: TGTGCCACCAGCGGGGGGGCAGCCTACGAGCAGTACTTC. It encodes CATSGGAAYEQYF.

This sequence joins TRBV3-1 (or the pseudogene TRBV3-2) and TRBJ2-7, with D possibly being TRBD2 (6 bases). The germline V gene has CDR1 LGHDT and CDR2 YNNKEL (reference sequence). CDR3 length: 13 residues. Trimming pared 3 bases from V and 6 bases from J, leaving 12 bases between. CDR3 DNA sequence: TGTGCCAGCAGCCACCGGCGGAGGGGCGAGCAGTACGTC. Protein: CASSHRRRGEQYV.

The V call is TRBV19, the J call TRBJ2-6; weak D call: TRBD1 (6 bases). Trimming shortened V by 9 bases and J by 0 bases, and 15 bases separated the two germline ends. The CDR3 consists of 16 residues. CDR1 and CDR2 (germline): LNHDA, SQIVND (reference sequence). CDR3 region: CASRPDSISGANVLTF. CDR3 in DNA: TGTGCCAGCCGGCCGGACAGTATCTCTGGGGCCAACGTCCTGACTTTC.